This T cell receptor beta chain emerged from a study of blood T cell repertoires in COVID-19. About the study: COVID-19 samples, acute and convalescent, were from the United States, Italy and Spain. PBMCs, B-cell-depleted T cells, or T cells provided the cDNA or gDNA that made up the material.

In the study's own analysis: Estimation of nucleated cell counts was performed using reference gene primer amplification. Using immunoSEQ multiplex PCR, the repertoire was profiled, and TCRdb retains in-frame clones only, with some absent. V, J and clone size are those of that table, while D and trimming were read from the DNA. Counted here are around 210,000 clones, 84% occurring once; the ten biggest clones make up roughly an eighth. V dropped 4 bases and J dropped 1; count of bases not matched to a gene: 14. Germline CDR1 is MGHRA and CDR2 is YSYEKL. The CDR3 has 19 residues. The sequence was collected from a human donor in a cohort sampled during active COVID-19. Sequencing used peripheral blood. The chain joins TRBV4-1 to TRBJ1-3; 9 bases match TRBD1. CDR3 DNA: TGCGCCAGCAGCCCGATCGGACAGGGGAGGTCGCGGTCTGGAAACACCATATATTTT. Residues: CASSPIGQGRSRSGNTIYF.